The clone carrying this T cell receptor (beta chain) was observed at least ten times. These data come from a study of neurological immune-mediated disorders. In every sequencing run, more than 180 million TCR-beta sequences were generated from 15-18 subjects. TCRdb re-derived calls from the 5' RACE reads in MiXCR, one entry per CDR3 protein. The repertoire holds around 130,000 distinct CDR3 sequences, with more than 2.5% as singletons. What was sequenced was PBMCs. This clonotype was sampled from a woman in her twenties or thirties with multiple sclerosis.

CDR3 bases: TGTGCCAGCAGCGTAGAGGGGTTCTCTGAAGCTTTCTTT. Its translation is CASSVEGFSEAFF. The chain couples TRBV9 to TRBJ1-1, with D tentatively TRBD1 (5 bases). CDR3 size: 13 residues. Per germline, CDR1 SGDLS and CDR2 YYNGEE. The germline V and J ends were trimmed by 0 bases and 6 bases, with 9 bases remaining between them.